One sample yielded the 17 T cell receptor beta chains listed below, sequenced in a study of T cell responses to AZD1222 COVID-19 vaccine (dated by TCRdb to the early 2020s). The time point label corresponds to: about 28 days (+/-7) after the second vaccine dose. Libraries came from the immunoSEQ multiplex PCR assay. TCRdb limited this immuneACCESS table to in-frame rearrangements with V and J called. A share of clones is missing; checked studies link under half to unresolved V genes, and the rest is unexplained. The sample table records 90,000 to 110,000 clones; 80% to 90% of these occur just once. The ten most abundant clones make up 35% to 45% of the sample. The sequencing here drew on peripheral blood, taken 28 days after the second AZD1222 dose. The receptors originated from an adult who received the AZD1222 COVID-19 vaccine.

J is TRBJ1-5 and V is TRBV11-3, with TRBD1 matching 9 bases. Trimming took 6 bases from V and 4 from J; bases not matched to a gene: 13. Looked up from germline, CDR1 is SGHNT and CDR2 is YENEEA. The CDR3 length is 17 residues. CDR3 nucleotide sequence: TGTGCCAGCAGAAGTACCTGGACAGGGGCCCCTAATCAGCCCCAGCATTTT. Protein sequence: CASRSTWTGAPNQPQHF.

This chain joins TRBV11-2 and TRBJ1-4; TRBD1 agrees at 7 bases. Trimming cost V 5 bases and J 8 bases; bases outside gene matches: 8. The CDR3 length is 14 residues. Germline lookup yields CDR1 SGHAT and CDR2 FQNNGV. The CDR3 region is CASSRTGGVEKLFF. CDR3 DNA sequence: TGTGCCAGCAGCCGGACAGGTGGAGTCGAAAAACTGTTTTTT.

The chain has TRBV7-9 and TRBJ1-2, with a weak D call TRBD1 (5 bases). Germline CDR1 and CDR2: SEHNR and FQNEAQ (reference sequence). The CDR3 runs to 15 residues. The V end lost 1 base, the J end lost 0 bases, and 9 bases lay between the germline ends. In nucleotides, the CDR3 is TGTGCCAGCAGCTTAGAACAGGCCTCTAACTATGGCTACACCTTC. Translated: CASSLEQASNYGYTF.

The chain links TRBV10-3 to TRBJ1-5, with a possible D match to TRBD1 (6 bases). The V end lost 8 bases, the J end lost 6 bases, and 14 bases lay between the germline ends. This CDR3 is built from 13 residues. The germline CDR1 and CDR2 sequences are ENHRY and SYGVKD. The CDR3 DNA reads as TGTGCCATCGACGGGGGCCAGGGTCAGCCCCAGCATTTT. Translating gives CAIDGGQGQPQHF.

CDR3 nucleotide sequence: TGTGCCAGCTCGCCGGACAGGGGGCAGAACACTGAAGCTTTCTTT. Translated: CASSPDRGQNTEAFF. The chain links TRBV18 to TRBJ1-1; TRBD1 agrees at 11 bases. Trimming cost V 6 bases and J 1 base; bases outside gene matches: 4. Germline lookup yields CDR1 KGHSH and CDR2 LQKENI. The CDR3 has 15 residues.

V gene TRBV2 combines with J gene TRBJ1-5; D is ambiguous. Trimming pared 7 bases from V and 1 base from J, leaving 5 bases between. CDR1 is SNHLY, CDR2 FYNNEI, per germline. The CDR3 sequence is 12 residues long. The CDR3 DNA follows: TGTGCCAGCAAAGAGAGCAATCAGCCCCAGCATTTT. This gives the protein CASKESNQPQHF. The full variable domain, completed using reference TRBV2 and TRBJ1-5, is EPEVTQTPSHQVTQMGQEVILRCVPISNHLYFYWYRQILGQKVEFLVSFYNNEISEKSEIFDDQFSVERPDGSNFTLKIRSTKLEDSAMYFCASKESNQPQHFGDGTRLSIL.

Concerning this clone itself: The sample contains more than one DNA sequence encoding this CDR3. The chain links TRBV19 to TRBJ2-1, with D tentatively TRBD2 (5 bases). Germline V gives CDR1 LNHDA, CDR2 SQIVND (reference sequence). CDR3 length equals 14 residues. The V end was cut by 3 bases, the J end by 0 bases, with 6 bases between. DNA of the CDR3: TGTGCCAGTAGTATTGAGGGCTCCTACAATGAGCAGTTCTTC. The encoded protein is CASSIEGSYNEQFF.

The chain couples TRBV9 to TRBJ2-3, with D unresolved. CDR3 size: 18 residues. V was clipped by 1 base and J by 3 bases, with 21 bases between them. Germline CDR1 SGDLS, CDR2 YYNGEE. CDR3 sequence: CASSVNSRPLTETDTQYF. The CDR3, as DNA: TGTGCCAGCAGCGTAAATTCTAGACCCTTGACCGAGACAGATACGCAGTATTTT.

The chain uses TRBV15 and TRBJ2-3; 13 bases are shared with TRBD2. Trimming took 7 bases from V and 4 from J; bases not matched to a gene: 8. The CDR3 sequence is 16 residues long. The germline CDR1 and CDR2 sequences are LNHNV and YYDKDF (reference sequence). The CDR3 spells CATKIGLAGVSDTQYF. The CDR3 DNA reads TGTGCCACCAAAATAGGACTAGCGGGAGTGTCAGATACGCAGTATTTT.

The CDR3 region is CSVEHRTVGYTF. The CDR3, as DNA: TGCAGCGTTGAACACCGAACGGTTGGCTACACCTTC. V is TRBV29-1 and J is TRBJ1-2; D is unclear. Germline values: CDR1 SQVTM, CDR2 ANQGSEA. The CDR3 is 12 residues long. Deletions cut 2 bases from V and 7 bases from J, with 11 bases between.

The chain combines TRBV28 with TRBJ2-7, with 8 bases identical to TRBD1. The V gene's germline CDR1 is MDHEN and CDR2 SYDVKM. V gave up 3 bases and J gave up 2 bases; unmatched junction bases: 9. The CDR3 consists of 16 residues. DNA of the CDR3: TGTGCCAGCAGTTTTACAATACAGGACAGGGCCTACGAGCAGTACTTC. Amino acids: CASSFTIQDRAYEQYF.

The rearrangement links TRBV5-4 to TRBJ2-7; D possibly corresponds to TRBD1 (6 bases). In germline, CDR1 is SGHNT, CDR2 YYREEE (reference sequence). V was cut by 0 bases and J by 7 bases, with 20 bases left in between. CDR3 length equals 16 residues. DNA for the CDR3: TGTGCCAGCAGCTTGGATAGAGGGCAGGGGACGAGGGAGCAGTACTTC. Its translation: CASSLDRGQGTREQYF.

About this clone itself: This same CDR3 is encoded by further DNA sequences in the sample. The CDR3 protein is CATSTGTGANVLTF. Here the CDR3 DNA reads TGTGCCACCAGCACGGGGACTGGGGCCAACGTCCTGACTTTC. The V call is TRBV15, the J call TRBJ2-6; D might be TRBD2 (5 bases). V lost 4 bases to trimming and J lost 2 bases, with 6 bases between them. The germline V gene has CDR1 LNHNV and CDR2 YYDKDF (reference sequence). The CDR3 totals 14 residues.

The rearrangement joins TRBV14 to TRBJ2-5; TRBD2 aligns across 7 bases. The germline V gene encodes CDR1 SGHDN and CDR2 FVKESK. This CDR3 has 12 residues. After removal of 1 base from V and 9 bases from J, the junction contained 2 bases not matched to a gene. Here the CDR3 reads CASSQVRGAQYF. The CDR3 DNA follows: TGTGCCAGCAGCCAAGTCCGGGGGGCCCAGTACTTC.

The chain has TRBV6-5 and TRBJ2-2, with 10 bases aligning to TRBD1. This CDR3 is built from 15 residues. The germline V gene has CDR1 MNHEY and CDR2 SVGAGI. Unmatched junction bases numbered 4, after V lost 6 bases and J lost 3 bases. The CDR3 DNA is TGTGCCAGCAGGACTGGGACAGGGGACACCGGGGAGCTGTTTTTT. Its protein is CASRTGTGDTGELFF.

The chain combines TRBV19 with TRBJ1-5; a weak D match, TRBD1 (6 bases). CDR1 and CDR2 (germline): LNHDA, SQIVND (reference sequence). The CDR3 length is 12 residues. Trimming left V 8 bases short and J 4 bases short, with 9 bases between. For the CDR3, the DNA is TGTGCCAGTCAGCAGGGGAATCAGCCCCAGCATTTT. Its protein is CASQQGNQPQHF.

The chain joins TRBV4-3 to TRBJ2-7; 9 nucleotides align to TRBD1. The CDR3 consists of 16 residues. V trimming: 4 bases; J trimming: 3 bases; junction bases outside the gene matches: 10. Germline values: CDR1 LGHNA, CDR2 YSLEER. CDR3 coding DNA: TGCGCCAGCAGCCCGTCTAGGGGGACAGGGAGCTACGAGCAGTACTTC. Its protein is CASSPSRGTGSYEQYF.